The 22 T cell receptor beta chains presented below share a single source sample, sequenced in a study of Tregs in tolerant kidney transplant recipients. These receptors lack a known antigen. Profiling relied on immunoSEQ multiplex PCR, and the TCRdb table lists in-frame clones only, not all of them. Here the sample spans roughly 4,200 clones, over 50% being singletons. Sequenced input: CD8+ T cells from blood cultured with allogeneic cells. The receptors were sampled from a human donor in good health.

The chain has TRBV19 and TRBJ2-7; D gene ambiguous. The CDR3 is 13 residues long. CDR1 is LNHDA and CDR2 is SQIVND in the germline V gene (reference sequence). Trimming removed 1 base from V and 3 bases from J, with 7 bases in between. The DNA for the CDR3 is TGTGCCAGTAGTATAGTTCCGTTCTACGAGCAGTACTTC. This translates into CASSIVPFYEQYF.

The CDR3 reads CASSADGRRQPQHF. CDR3 nucleotides: TGTGCCAGCAGTGCGGACGGCCGAAGACAGCCCCAGCATTTT. This sequence joins TRBV6-5 and TRBJ1-5; no definite D call. Trimming stripped 5 bases from V and 7 bases from J, with 15 bases between. The CDR3 has 14 residues. CDR1 and CDR2 (germline): MNHEY, SVGAGI.

The chain couples TRBV21-1 to TRBJ1-2. TRBV21-1 corresponds to a pseudogene. The CDR3 is 13 residues long. CDR3 sequence reads: CASRTGGNYGYTF. In DNA, the CDR3 is TGTGCCAGCAGAACCGGGGGAAACTATGGCTACACCTTC.

The chain links TRBV29-1 to TRBJ1-1; no firm D call. Looked up from germline, CDR1 is SQVTM and CDR2 is ANQGSEA. Trimming shortened V by 3 bases and J by 1 base, and 3 bases separated the two germline ends. The CDR3 length is 11 residues. The CDR3 coding sequence is TGCAGCGTTGACAAGAACACTGAAGCTTTCTTT. Translated, it gives CSVDKNTEAFF.

This clone appeared a few times. CDR3 protein: CASSDWYEQYF. CDR3 bases: TGCGCCAGCAGTGACTGGTACGAGCAGTACTTC. The genes are TRBV10-2 and TRBJ2-7; D is unresolved. The CDR3 loop spans 11 amino acids. From germline, CDR1 is WSHSY and CDR2 SAAADI. V was trimmed by 3 bases and J by 4 bases, leaving 4 bases between them.

The V gene is TRBV25-1, the J gene TRBJ2-1; TRBD1 or TRBD2 may be the D gene (5 bases each). Germline assignment: CDR1 MGHDK and CDR2 SYGVNS. Trimming pared 7 bases from V and 3 bases from J, leaving 16 bases between. The CDR3 length is 15 residues. Written as DNA, the CDR3 is TGTGCCAGCACCGGACGAGGGGCATTCTACAATGAGCAGTTCTTC. The encoded protein is CASTGRGAFYNEQFF.

This rearrangement joins TRBV19 to TRBJ1-1; 9 nucleotides agree with TRBD1. This CDR3 has 15 amino acids. Germline lookup yields CDR1 LNHDA and CDR2 SQIVND (reference sequence). The trim removed 7 bases at V and 5 bases at J, leaving 11 bases unmatched. The CDR3 nucleotides are TGTGCCAGTATTCAAACCGGGACAGGGATTACTGAAGCTTTCTTT. Encoded protein: CASIQTGTGITEAFF. The full variable domain, rest sourced from reference TRBV19 and TRBJ1-1, is DGGITQSPKYLFRKEGQNVTLSCEQNLNHDAMYWYRQDPGQGLRLIYYSQIVNDFQKGDIAEGYSVSREKKESFPLTVTSAQKNPTAFYLCASIQTGTGITEAFFGQGTRLTVV.

The genes are TRBV10-3 and TRBJ1-3; tentatively, D is TRBD1 (5 bases). CDR1 is ENHRY and CDR2 is SYGVKD in the germline V gene. This CDR3 is 14 amino acids long. V was trimmed by 3 bases and J by 4 bases, leaving 10 bases between them. This chain's CDR3 is CAISDGTTGNTIYF. DNA for the CDR3: TGTGCCATCAGTGACGGGACTACCGGAAACACCATATATTTT.

This clone is medium-sized within its sample. CDR3 sequence: CASSPGTREQYF. For the CDR3, the DNA is TGCGCCAGCAGCCCCGGGACCCGGGAGCAGTACTTC. The V gene is TRBV4-1, the J gene TRBJ2-7; perhaps D is TRBD1 or TRBD2 (5 bases each). Germline V gene data show CDR1 as MGHRA and CDR2 as YSYEKL. CDR3 size: 12 residues. Between the trimmed V and J ends, which lost 4 bases and 7 bases, there was a span of 11 bases.

The V call is TRBV29-1, the J call TRBJ2-1, with a possible D match to TRBD2 (5 bases). CDR3 size: 11 residues. Germline CDR1 SQVTM, CDR2 ANQGSEA. V was trimmed by 4 bases and J by 10 bases, leaving 11 bases between them. CDR3 region: CSVAPSGEQFF. DNA for the CDR3: TGCAGCGTTGCTCCCTCGGGAGAGCAGTTCTTC.

This clone was seen a handful of times. This chain uses TRBV6-6 with TRBJ2-7; D might be TRBD2 (5 bases). V lost 4 bases and J 2 bases, leaving 6 bases between the germline ends. Germline CDR1 is MNHNY and CDR2 is SVGAGI (reference sequence). The CDR3 has 12 amino acids. Here the CDR3 reads CASSFGAYEQYF. DNA for the CDR3: TGTGCCAGCAGTTTCGGGGCCTACGAGCAGTACTTC.

This chain joins TRBV27 and TRBJ2-2; D call uncertain. V was cut by 3 bases and J by 1 base, with 6 bases left in between. There are 14 residues in the CDR3. CDR1 is MNHEY, CDR2 SMNVEV, per germline (reference sequence). The CDR3 here is CASSFGMNTGELFF. CDR3 in DNA: TGTGCCAGCAGTTTTGGGATGAACACCGGGGAGCTGTTTTTT.

This clone was counted a few times. The chain couples TRBV10-1 to TRBJ1-6, with D perhaps TRBD1 (6 bases). Between the trimmed V and J ends, which lost 8 bases and 8 bases, there was a span of 19 bases. Germline loops: CDR1 WNHNN, CDR2 SYGVQD (reference sequence). The CDR3 extends over 15 amino acids. The CDR3 nucleotides read TGCGCCAGCTCCCGGGACATTTCGTGGGATTCACCCCTCCACTTT. It translates to CASSRDISWDSPLHF.

V gene TRBV27 combines with J gene TRBJ2-7; D possibly corresponds to TRBD2 (5 bases). V was clipped by 2 bases and J by 1 base, with 9 bases between them. CDR3 length: 14 residues. Looked up from germline, CDR1 is MNHEY and CDR2 is SMNVEV (reference sequence). The CDR3 bases are TGTGCCAGCAGTTTAGGAGGACTGTCCTACGAGCAGTACTTC. Residues: CASSLGGLSYEQYF.

This clone turned up a few times. The chain links TRBV11-2 to TRBJ1-2; 11 bases map to TRBD1. CDR3 length equals 17 residues. Germline assignment: CDR1 SGHAT and CDR2 FQNNGV. Trimming took 4 bases from V and 0 from J; bases not matched to a gene: 7. CDR3 loop: CASSSGQGVLANYGYTF. CDR3 coding DNA: TGTGCCAGCAGCTCGGGACAGGGGGTCTTAGCTAACTATGGCTACACCTTC.

V usage is TRBV10-2 and J usage is TRBJ2-1; no reliable D call. CDR3 length: 17 residues. The germline gives CDR1 WSHSY, CDR2 SAAADI. V lost 5 bases and J lost 6, with 23 bases in between. In nucleotides, the CDR3 is TGCGCCAGCAGTAGTGAGATCCGCGGATGGTCGGGCAATGAGCAGTTCTTC. Translated: CASSSEIRGWSGNEQFF.

This clone appeared a few times. The chain combines TRBV29-1 with TRBJ2-5; D gene unclear. Trimming took 5 bases from V and 4 from J, leaving 14 bases between them. There are 13 residues in the CDR3. CDR1 is SQVTM and CDR2 is ANQGSEA in the germline V gene. CDR3 sequence (DNA): TGCAGCGTTTCTTCCTCCCCCGGAGAGACCCAGTACTTC. Protein: CSVSSSPGETQYF.

The J gene is TRBJ2-7, the V gene TRBV5-1; TRBD2 is a possible D gene (6 bases). V was pared by 0 bases and J by 4 bases, with 17 bases between. There are 16 residues in the CDR3. Germline CDR1 reads SGHRS; CDR2 reads YFSETQ. CDR3 residues: CASSLALNGRGYEQYF. Written as DNA, the CDR3 is TGCGCCAGCAGCTTGGCCCTCAACGGGAGAGGTTACGAGCAGTACTTC.

The chain uses TRBV5-6 and TRBJ2-1; D remains unclear. Germline lookup yields CDR1 SGHDT and CDR2 YYEEEE. This CDR3 comprises 12 residues. Trimming removed 2 bases from V and 7 bases from J, with 7 bases in between. The CDR3 loop reads CASSFLENEQFF. In nucleotides, the CDR3 is TGTGCCAGCAGCTTTCTGGAAAATGAGCAGTTCTTC.

V usage is TRBV27 and J usage is TRBJ2-1; 11 bases match TRBD2. Germline CDR1 is MNHEY and CDR2 is SMNVEV (reference sequence). After removal of 5 bases from V and 4 bases from J, the junction contained 10 bases not matched to a gene. The CDR3 extends over 17 amino acids. In DNA, the CDR3 is TGTGCCAGCAGTGTCACGGGGGGACTAGCGGCGTACAATGAGCAGTTCTTC. Translating it yields CASSVTGGLAAYNEQFF.

This clone was observed a few times. The genes are TRBV5-1 and TRBJ2-1; possibly TRBD1 for D (6 bases). The length of the CDR3 is 19 residues. V dropped 2 bases and J dropped 0 bases, with 21 bases sitting between them. The germline gives CDR1 SGHRS, CDR2 YFSETQ. CDR3 nucleotides: TGCGCCAGCAGCTTAACAGGGAACATCCACCATAGCTCCTACAATGAGCAGTTCTTC. Encoded protein: CASSLTGNIHHSSYNEQFF.

This clone was seen only a few times. The chain links TRBV27 to TRBJ2-1; TRBD1 aligns across 11 bases. Germline CDR1 reads MNHEY; CDR2 reads SMNVEV (reference sequence). The CDR3 has 15 residues. The J segment lost 9 bases and the V segment lost 4 bases, leaving 8 bases of the junction unmatched. CDR3 nucleotides: TGTGCCAGCAGTTCCATGGACAGGGGGCTCAGTGAGCAGTTCTTC. Translating it yields CASSSMDRGLSEQFF.